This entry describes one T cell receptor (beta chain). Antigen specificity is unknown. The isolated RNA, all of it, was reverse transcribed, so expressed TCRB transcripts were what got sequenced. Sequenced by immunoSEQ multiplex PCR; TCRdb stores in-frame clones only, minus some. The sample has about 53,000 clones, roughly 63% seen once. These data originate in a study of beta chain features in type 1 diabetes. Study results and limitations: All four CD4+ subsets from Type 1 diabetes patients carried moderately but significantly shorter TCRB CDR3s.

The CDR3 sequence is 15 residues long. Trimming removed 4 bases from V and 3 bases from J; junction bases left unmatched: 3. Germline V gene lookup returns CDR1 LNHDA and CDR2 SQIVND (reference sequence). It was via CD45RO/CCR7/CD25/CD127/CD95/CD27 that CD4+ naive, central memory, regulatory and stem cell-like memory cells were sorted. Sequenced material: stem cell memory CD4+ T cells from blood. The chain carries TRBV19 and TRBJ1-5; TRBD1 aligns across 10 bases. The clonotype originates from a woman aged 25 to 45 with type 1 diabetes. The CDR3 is CASSKGQGPNQPQHF. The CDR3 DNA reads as TGTGCCAGTAGTAAGGGACAGGGGCCCAATCAGCCCCAGCATTTT. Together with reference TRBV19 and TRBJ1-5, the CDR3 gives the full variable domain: DGGITQSPKYLFRKEGQNVTLSCEQNLNHDAMYWYRQDPGQGLRLIYYSQIVNDFQKGDIAEGYSVSREKKESFPLTVTSAQKNPTAFYLCASSKGQGPNQPQHFGDGTRLSIL.